The 19 T cell receptor beta chains presented below share a single source sample, sequenced in a study of cytomegalovirus exposure and HLA in healthy donors (dated by TCRdb to about 2017). Libraries were constructed by the immunoSEQ multiplex PCR assay. TCRdb carries this immuneACCESS record with in-frame sequences only. Its versions omit some clonotypes, under half of them owing to an unresolved V gene in the studies checked, with the rest unexplained. A total of 200,000 or so clones appear in this sample, approximately 82% of them only once. Under 15% of the sample is held by the ten biggest clonotypes. Sequenced sample: PBMCs. The receptors were gathered from a woman aged 25-40 years in good health and CMV-seropositive.

This clone was seen just once. This chain connects TRBV6-9 to TRBJ1-1; D gene unclear. From germline, CDR1 is MNHGY and CDR2 SVAAGI. CDR3 length equals 12 residues. The V gene lost 11 bases and the J gene lost 4 bases, with 14 bases spanning the gap. DNA for the CDR3: TGTGCCCCTCTTAGAGTTGTCACTGAAGCTTTCTTT. Translation gives CAPLRVVTEAFF.

This clone has only one observation. The chain employs TRBV29-1 and TRBJ2-1; D remains ambiguous. CDR1 is SQVTM, CDR2 ANQGSEA, per germline. V was shortened by 1 base and J by 14 bases, with 6 bases between the two germline ends. CDR3 length: 9 amino acids. The CDR3 nucleotides are TGCAGCGTTGAAGTCTACGAGTTCTTC. Its protein is CSVEVYEFF.

The CDR3 DNA reads as TGTGCCAGCAGTTTAGTCAGGGGAGAACAGCCCCAGCATTTT. It yields the protein CASSLVRGEQPQHF. V usage is TRBV28 and J usage is TRBJ1-5; D is possibly TRBD1 (6 bases). Germline loops: CDR1 MDHEN, CDR2 SYDVKM. Between the trimmed V and J ends, which lost 2 bases and 7 bases, there was a span of 12 bases. CDR3 size: 14 residues.

The J gene is TRBJ2-7, the V gene TRBV29-1; TRBD2 matches 9 bases. The V and J ends lost 4 bases and 1 base, in that order; junction bases with no gene match: 5. CDR1 is SQVTM and CDR2 is ANQGSEA in the germline V gene. The CDR3 runs to 14 residues. CDR3 sequence: CSVVDSGSSYEQYF. The CDR3 DNA is TGCAGCGTTGTTGATAGCGGGAGTTCCTACGAGCAGTACTTC.

The genes are TRBV7-8 and TRBJ2-1; 9 positions agree with TRBD2. V lost 5 bases and J lost 8; bases outside the gene matches: 10. The CDR3 covers 15 residues. Germline V gene sequence: CDR1 SGHVS, CDR2 FQNEAQ. CDR3 nucleotide sequence: TGTGCCAGCAGCCCATTAGCGGGAGCTTCCCATGAGCAGTTCTTC. Translated: CASSPLAGASHEQFF.

The J gene is TRBJ2-7, the V gene TRBV28; 7 bases are shared with TRBD1. V was clipped by 3 bases and J by 4 bases; unmatched bases: 6. The germline CDR1 and CDR2 sequences are MDHEN and SYDVKM. CDR3 size: 14 residues. CDR3 nucleotide sequence: TGTGCCAGCAGTTTGTTAAGGGGGCATTACGAGCAGTACTTC. Its protein product is CASSLLRGHYEQYF.

The chain employs TRBV7-2 and TRBJ2-1; TRBD1 is a possible D gene (5 bases). Germline V lookup: CDR1 SGHTA, CDR2 FQGNSA. V gave up 5 bases and J gave up 1 base, with 15 bases separating them. The CDR3 covers 16 residues. The CDR3 nucleotides read TGTGCCAGCAGCAGATCTAGGGCAGGGTCCTACAATGAGCAGTTCTTC. Its translation is CASSRSRAGSYNEQFF.

The genes are TRBV5-4 and TRBJ1-2; 8 bases agree with TRBD1. This CDR3 spans 15 amino acids. In germline, CDR1 is SGHNT, CDR2 YYREEE (reference sequence). The J segment lost 0 bases and the V segment lost 5 bases, leaving 6 bases of the junction unmatched. DNA for the CDR3: TGTGCCAGCAGGGCCGGGACAGGCCCTAACTATGGCTACACCTTC. Translating gives CASRAGTGPNYGYTF.

V usage is TRBV30 and J usage is TRBJ1-2, with D possibly being TRBD1 (6 bases). This CDR3 region has 21 residues. Germline-derived CDR1 and CDR2 are GTSNPN and SVGIG (reference sequence). V lost 7 bases to trimming and J lost 4 bases, with 40 bases between them. The CDR3 loop reads CAFEGTEFTEFSRGPAYGYTF. For the CDR3, the DNA is TGTGCCTTCGAAGGAACCGAGTTCACCGAGTTCTCCAGGGGCCCTGCCTATGGCTACACCTTC.

This rearrangement joins TRBV7-8 to TRBJ1-5; TRBD1 might be the D (6 bases). Trimming stripped 5 bases from V and 5 bases from J, with 13 bases between. Looked up from germline, CDR1 is SGHVS and CDR2 is FQNEAQ. This CDR3 is 14 amino acids long. The CDR3 coding sequence is TGTGCCAGCAGCCCTCGGACAGCAGATCAGCCCCAGCATTTT. Its translation is CASSPRTADQPQHF.

The chain recombines TRBV27 with TRBJ1-1, with D unclear. CDR3 length equals 15 residues. Deletions cut 5 bases from V and 2 bases from J, with 15 bases between. The germline gives CDR1 MNHEY, CDR2 SMNVEV (reference sequence). This chain's CDR3 is CASSPPGRSNTEAFF. The CDR3 nucleotides read TGTGCCAGCAGTCCCCCGGGAAGAAGCAACACTGAAGCTTTCTTT.

The rearrangement joins TRBV13 to TRBJ1-1, with D possibly matching TRBD1 (6 bases). The CDR3 consists of 13 residues. Germline values: CDR1 PRHDT, CDR2 FYEKMQ (reference sequence). The germline V and J ends were trimmed by 5 bases and 1 base, with 8 bases remaining between them. CDR3 coding DNA: TGTGCCAGCAGCACCAGGGGGAACACTGAAGCTTTCTTT. This translates into CASSTRGNTEAFF. Full variable domain (remainder filled in from reference TRBV13 and TRBJ1-1): AAGVIQSPRHLIKEKRETATLKCYPIPRHDTVYWYQQGPGQDPQFLISFYEKMQSDKGSIPDRFSAQQFSDYHSELNMSSLELGDSALYFCASSTRGNTEAFFGQGTRLTVV.

The rearrangement joins TRBV7-6 to TRBJ1-2, with TRBD1 as a possible D gene (5 bases). V lost 2 bases to trimming and J lost 6 bases, with 7 bases between them. Germline CDR1 is SGHVS and CDR2 is FNYEAQ. This CDR3 comprises 12 residues. The CDR3 DNA sequence: TGTGCCAGCAGCTTAAAGGGGCATGGCTACACCTTC. Its protein product is CASSLKGHGYTF.

The gene calls are TRBV5-1 and TRBJ2-1, with TRBD2 matching over 7 bases. The V gene end was trimmed by 3 bases and the J gene end by 4 bases; junction bases not matched to a gene: 7. Germline lookup yields CDR1 SGHRS and CDR2 YFSETQ. The CDR3 sequence is 15 residues long. The CDR3 DNA reads TGCGCCAGCAGCTGGGGCGGGGGAAGTTACAATGAGCAGTTCTTC. It yields the protein CASSWGGGSYNEQFF.

The chain uses TRBV9 and TRBJ1-2; tentatively, D is TRBD1 (6 bases). In germline, CDR1 is SGDLS, CDR2 YYNGEE. The CDR3 contains 15 residues. V lost 3 bases, J lost 6 bases, and 18 bases lay in between. The CDR3 region has the DNA TGTGCCAGCAGCGAGCTCAGGGGTTCGAGGGATGGCTACACCTTC. Its protein is CASSELRGSRDGYTF.

The V gene is TRBV7-3, the J gene TRBJ2-5; D remains ambiguous. The CDR3 covers 13 residues. Per germline, CDR1 SGHTA and CDR2 FQGTGA. Trimming left V 3 bases short and J 2 bases short, with 7 bases between. The CDR3 bases are TGTGCCAGCAGCTTCGGTCCACAAGAGACCCAGTACTTC. Amino acids: CASSFGPQETQYF.

This chain joins TRBV19 and TRBJ2-7, with TRBD1 matching 9 bases. With 6 bases clipped from V and 2 bases from J, the junction kept 11 bases outside the gene matches. Germline-derived CDR1 and CDR2 are LNHDA and SQIVND (reference sequence). The CDR3 length is 16 residues. CDR3 amino acids: CASSLGRGQGPYEQYF. In DNA, the CDR3 is TGTGCCAGTAGCTTGGGGCGGGGACAGGGCCCCTACGAGCAGTACTTC.

The chain joins TRBV30 to TRBJ2-7, with D possibly being TRBD2 (6 bases). The V and J ends lost 3 bases and 5 bases respectively, with 14 bases between them. Germline lookup yields CDR1 GTSNPN and CDR2 SVGIG (reference sequence). The CDR3 runs to 13 residues. The CDR3 is CAWRTLGGDEQYF. The CDR3 DNA is TGTGCCTGGAGAACGCTGGGCGGGGACGAGCAGTACTTC.

Note on this clone: A much more abundant neighbour one base away suggests this may be a read error. The V gene is TRBV28, the J gene TRBJ2-2, with 9 positions matching TRBD1. Germline values: CDR1 MDHEN, CDR2 SYDVKM. Trimming cost V 6 bases and J 4 bases; bases outside gene matches: 0. This CDR3 is 13 amino acids long. The DNA of the CDR3 is TGTGCCAGCAGGGACAGGGGCACCGGGGAGCTGTTTTTT. It encodes CASRDRGTGELFF.